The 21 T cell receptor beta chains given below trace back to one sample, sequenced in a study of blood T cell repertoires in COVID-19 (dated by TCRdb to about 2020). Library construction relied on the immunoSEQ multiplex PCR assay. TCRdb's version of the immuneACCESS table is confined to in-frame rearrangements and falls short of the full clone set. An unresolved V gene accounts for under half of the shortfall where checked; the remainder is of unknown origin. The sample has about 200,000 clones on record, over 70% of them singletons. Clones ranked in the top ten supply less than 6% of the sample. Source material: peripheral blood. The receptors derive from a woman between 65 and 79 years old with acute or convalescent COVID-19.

The CDR3: CASSLLETGEGDTQYF. DNA for the CDR3: TGCGCCAGCAGCTTGTTGGAGACCGGCGAGGGAGATACGCAGTATTTT. The J gene is TRBJ2-3, the V gene TRBV5-1; D perhaps matches TRBD2 (5 bases). V was shortened by 1 base and J by 5 bases, with 17 bases between the two germline ends. The CDR3 has 16 amino acids. Germline V gives CDR1 SGHRS, CDR2 YFSETQ.

The CDR3 loop reads CASSHPGQGHLSGANVLTF. For the CDR3, the DNA is TGCGCCAGCAGTCACCCCGGACAGGGCCACCTCTCTGGGGCCAACGTCCTGACTTTC. The chain employs TRBV23-1 and TRBJ2-6; 8 positions agree with TRBD1. Being an ORF, TRBV23-1 has a function that is uncertain. CDR3 length: 19 amino acids. V lost 3 bases, J lost 0 bases, and 10 bases stayed unmatched.

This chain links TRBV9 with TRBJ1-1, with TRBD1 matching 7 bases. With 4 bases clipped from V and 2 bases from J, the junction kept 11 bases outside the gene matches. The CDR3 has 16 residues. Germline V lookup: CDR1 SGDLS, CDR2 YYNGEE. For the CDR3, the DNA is TGTGCCAGCAGCTCCAGACCGGGACAGACAAACACTGAAGCTTTCTTT. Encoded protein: CASSSRPGQTNTEAFF.

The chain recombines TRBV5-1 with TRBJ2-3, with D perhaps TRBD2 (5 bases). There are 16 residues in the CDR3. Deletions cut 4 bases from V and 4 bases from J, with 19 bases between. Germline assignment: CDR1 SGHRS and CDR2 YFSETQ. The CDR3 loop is CASSGWTAPTPDTQYF. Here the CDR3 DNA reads TGCGCCAGCAGCGGCTGGACTGCACCCACGCCAGATACGCAGTATTTT.

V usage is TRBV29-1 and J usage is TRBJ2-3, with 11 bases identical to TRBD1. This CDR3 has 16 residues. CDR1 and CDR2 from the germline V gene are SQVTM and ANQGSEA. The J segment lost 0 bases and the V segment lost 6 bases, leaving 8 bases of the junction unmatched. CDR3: CSVAYRDRGSTDTQYF. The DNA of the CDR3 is TGCAGCGTGGCCTACCGGGACAGGGGGAGCACAGATACGCAGTATTTT.

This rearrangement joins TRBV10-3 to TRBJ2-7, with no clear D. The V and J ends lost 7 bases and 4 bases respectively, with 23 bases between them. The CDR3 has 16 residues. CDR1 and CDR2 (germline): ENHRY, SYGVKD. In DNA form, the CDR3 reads TGTGCCATCAAATCCTCTCTAATTAGCAGAGGATACGAGCAGTACTTC. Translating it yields CAIKSSLISRGYEQYF.

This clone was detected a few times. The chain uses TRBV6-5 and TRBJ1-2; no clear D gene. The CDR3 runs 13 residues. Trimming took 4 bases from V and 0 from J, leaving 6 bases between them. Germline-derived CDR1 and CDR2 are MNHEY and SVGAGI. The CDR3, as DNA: TGTGCCAGCAGTTGGGCCCCTAACTATGGCTACACCTTC. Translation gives CASSWAPNYGYTF.

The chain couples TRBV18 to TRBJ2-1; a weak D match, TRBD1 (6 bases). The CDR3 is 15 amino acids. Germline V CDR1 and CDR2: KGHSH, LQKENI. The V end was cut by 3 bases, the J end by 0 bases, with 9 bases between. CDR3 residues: CASSPQGSSYNEQFF. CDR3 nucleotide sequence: TGTGCCAGCTCACCTCAGGGGAGCTCCTACAATGAGCAGTTCTTC.

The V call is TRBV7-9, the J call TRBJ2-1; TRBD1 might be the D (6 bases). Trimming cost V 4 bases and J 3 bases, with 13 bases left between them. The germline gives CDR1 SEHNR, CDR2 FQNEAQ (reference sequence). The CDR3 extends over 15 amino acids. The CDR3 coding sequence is TGTGCCAGCAGCTCTGAACAGGGAAGCTACAATGAGCAGTTCTTC. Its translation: CASSSEQGSYNEQFF.

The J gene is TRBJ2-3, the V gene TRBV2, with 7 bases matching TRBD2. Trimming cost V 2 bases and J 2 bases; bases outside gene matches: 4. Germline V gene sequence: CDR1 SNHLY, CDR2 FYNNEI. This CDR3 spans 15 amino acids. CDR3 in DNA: TGTGCCAGCAGTGAATATAGCGGGTACACAGATACGCAGTATTTT. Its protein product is CASSEYSGYTDTQYF.

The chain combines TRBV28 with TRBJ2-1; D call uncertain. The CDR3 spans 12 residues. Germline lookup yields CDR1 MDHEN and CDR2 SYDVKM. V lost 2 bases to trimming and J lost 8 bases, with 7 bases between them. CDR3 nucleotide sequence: TGTGCCAGCAGTTTACGACTTCATGAGCAGTTCTTC. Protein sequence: CASSLRLHEQFF.

DNA of the CDR3: TGCAGTGCTAGTAGCAGGACAGGGGGCACAGATACGCAGTATTTT. This sequence encodes CSASSRTGGTDTQYF. The V gene is TRBV20-1, the J gene TRBJ2-3; 9 bases agree with TRBD1. V gave up 3 bases and J gave up 1 base; unmatched junction bases: 5. Germline V gives CDR1 DFQATT, CDR2 SNEGSKA (reference sequence). There are 15 residues in the CDR3.

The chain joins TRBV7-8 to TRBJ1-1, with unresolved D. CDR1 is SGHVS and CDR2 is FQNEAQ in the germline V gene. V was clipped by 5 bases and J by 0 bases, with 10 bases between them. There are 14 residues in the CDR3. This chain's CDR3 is CASSAGLLNTEAFF. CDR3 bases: TGTGCCAGCAGCGCAGGCCTGTTGAACACTGAAGCTTTCTTT.

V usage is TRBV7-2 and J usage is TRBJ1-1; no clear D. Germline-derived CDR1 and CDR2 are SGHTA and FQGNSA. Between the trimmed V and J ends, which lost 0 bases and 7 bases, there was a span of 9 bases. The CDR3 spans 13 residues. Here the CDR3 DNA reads TGTGCCAGCAGCTTAGCCCTGCTCAGTGAAGCTTTCTTT. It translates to CASSLALLSEAFF.

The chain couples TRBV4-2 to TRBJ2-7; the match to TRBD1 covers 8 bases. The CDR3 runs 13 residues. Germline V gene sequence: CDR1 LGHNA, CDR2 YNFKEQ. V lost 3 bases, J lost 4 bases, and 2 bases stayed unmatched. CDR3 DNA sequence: TGTGCCAGCAGCCAGGGACAGGATTACGAGCAGTACTTC. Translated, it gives CASSQGQDYEQYF.

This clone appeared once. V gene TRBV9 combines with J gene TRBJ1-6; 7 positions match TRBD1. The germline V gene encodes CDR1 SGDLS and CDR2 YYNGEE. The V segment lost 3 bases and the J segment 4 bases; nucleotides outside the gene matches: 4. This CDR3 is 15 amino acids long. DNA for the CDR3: TGTGCCAGCAGCGGATCGGGACAGTATAATTCACCCCTCCACTTT. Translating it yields CASSGSGQYNSPLHF.

The CDR3 DNA follows: TGTGCCAGTAGTATGCGGGGGAACACTGAAGCTTTCTTT. It translates to CASSMRGNTEAFF. The V call is TRBV19, the J call TRBJ1-1; D is undetermined. Trimming removed 3 bases at V and 1 base at J, with 6 bases between. Germline loops: CDR1 LNHDA, CDR2 SQIVND (reference sequence). The CDR3 has 13 amino acids. Filled out from reference TRBV19 and TRBJ1-1, the complete variable domain reads DGGITQSPKYLFRKEGQNVTLSCEQNLNHDAMYWYRQDPGQGLRLIYYSQIVNDFQKGDIAEGYSVSREKKESFPLTVTSAQKNPTAFYLCASSMRGNTEAFFGQGTRLTVV.

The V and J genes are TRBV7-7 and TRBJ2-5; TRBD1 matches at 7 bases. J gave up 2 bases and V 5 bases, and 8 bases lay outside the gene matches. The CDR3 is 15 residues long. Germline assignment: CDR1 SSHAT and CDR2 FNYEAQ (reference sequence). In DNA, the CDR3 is TGTGCCAGCAGCCCCTACACGACAGGGCAAGAGACCCAGTACTTC. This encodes CASSPYTTGQETQYF.

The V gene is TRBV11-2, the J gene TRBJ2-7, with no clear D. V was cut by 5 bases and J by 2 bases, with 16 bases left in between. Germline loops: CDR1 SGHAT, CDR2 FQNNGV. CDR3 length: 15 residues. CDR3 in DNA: TGTGCCAGCAGCGCCGCCGGCGGCCATACCTACGAGCAGTACTTC. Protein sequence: CASSAAGGHTYEQYF.

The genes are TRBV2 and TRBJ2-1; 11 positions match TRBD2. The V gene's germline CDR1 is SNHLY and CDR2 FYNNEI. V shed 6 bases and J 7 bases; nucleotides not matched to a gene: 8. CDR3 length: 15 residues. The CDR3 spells CASSKTSGRWNEQFF. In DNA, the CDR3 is TGTGCCAGCAGCAAAACTAGCGGGAGATGGAATGAGCAGTTCTTC. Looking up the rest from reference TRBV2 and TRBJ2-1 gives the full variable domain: EPEVTQTPSHQVTQMGQEVILRCVPISNHLYFYWYRQILGQKVEFLVSFYNNEISEKSEIFDDQFSVERPDGSNFTLKIRSTKLEDSAMYFCASSKTSGRWNEQFFGPGTRLTVL.

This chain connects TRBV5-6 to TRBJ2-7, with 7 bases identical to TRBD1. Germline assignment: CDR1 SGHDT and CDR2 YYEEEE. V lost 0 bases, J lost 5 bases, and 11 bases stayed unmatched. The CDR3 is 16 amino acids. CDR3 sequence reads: CASSLAGTALMDEQYF. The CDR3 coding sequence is TGTGCCAGCAGCTTGGCCGGGACAGCTCTAATGGACGAGCAGTACTTC.